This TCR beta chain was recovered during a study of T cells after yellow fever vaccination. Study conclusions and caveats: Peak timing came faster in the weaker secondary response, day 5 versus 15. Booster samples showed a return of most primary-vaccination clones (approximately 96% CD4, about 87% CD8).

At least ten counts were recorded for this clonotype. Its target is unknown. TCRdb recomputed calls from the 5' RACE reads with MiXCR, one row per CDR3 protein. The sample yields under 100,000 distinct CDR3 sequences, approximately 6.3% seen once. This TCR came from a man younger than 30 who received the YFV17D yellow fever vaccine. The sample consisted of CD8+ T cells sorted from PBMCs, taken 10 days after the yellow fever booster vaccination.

CDR3 residues: CASSQSPGQGEDTQYF. CDR3 nucleotide sequence: TGCGCCAGCAGTCAATCCCCGGGACAGGGCGAAGATACGCAGTATTTT. The V and J genes are TRBV23-1 and TRBJ2-3, with 9 bases matching TRBD1. TRBV23-1 belongs to the ORF category, with a function that is uncertain. The CDR3 has 16 amino acids. V gave up 0 bases and J gave up 5 bases; unmatched junction bases: 6.